Following are 16 T cell receptor beta chains from one sample sequenced in a study of cytomegalovirus exposure and HLA in healthy donors. Using immunoSEQ multiplex PCR, the repertoire was profiled, and TCRdb retains in-frame clones only, with some absent. Among around 74,000 clones listed, 85% were seen once. The sequenced sample was PBMCs. Receptor source: a young man in good health and CMV-seronegative.

The chain uses TRBV4-2 and TRBJ2-2, with 8 bases identical to TRBD2. CDR1 is LGHNA, CDR2 YNFKEQ, per germline. The CDR3 spans 17 residues. The ends lost 4 bases at V and 1 base at J; junction bases unmatched: 8. CDR3: CASSPLKAGGNTGELFF. The CDR3 nucleotides read TGTGCCAGCAGCCCCCTAAAGGCGGGGGGGAACACCGGGGAGCTGTTTTTT.

The chain is built from TRBV27 and TRBJ1-2; 8 positions match TRBD1. Germline values: CDR1 MNHEY, CDR2 SMNVEV (reference sequence). The CDR3 has 14 amino acids. V shed 0 bases and J 7 bases; nucleotides not matched to a gene: 4. In DNA, the CDR3 is TGTGCCAGCAGTTTATCGCAGGGGGCCCGTGGCTACACCTTC. As protein: CASSLSQGARGYTF.

V usage is TRBV6-5 and J usage is TRBJ1-2; D perhaps matches TRBD1 (6 bases). Per the germline V gene, CDR1 is MNHEY and CDR2 is SVGAGI. The V end was cut by 3 bases, the J end by 0 bases, with 11 bases between. The length of the CDR3 is 15 residues. In DNA form, the CDR3 reads TGTGCCAGCAGTTATTTCAGGGGAGCTAACTATGGCTACACCTTC. Translated: CASSYFRGANYGYTF.

V and J are TRBV12-5 and TRBJ1-1; 9 bases are shared with TRBD1. CDR1 and CDR2 from the germline V gene are LGHNT and FRNRAP. V was clipped by 6 bases and J by 10 bases; unmatched bases: 9. The CDR3 extends over 13 amino acids. CDR3 loop: CASGGQGDLVAFF. The CDR3 DNA sequence: TGTGCTAGTGGGGGACAGGGAGACTTGGTAGCTTTCTTT.

The genes are TRBV30 and TRBJ2-5; tentatively, D is TRBD2 (7 bases). V dropped 5 bases and J dropped 5 bases, with 18 bases sitting between them. Germline assignment: CDR1 GTSNPN and CDR2 SVGIG (reference sequence). There are 14 residues in the CDR3. The DNA for the CDR3 is TGTGCCTGGTGGGGGAGGGGGAGGATGGAGACCCAGTACTTC. It yields the protein CAWWGRGRMETQYF.

The chain is built from TRBV29-1 and TRBJ1-4; 8 bases match TRBD1. The CDR3 spans 14 residues. The V segment lost 6 bases and the J segment 7 bases; nucleotides outside the gene matches: 10. The germline gives CDR1 SQVTM, CDR2 ANQGSEA. The CDR3 protein is CSVGTTGVGEKLFF. The CDR3 DNA reads TGCAGCGTCGGAACGACAGGGGTGGGTGAAAAACTGTTTTTT.

The chain carries TRBV27 and TRBJ2-1, with 14 bases that match TRBD2. Per the germline V gene, CDR1 is MNHEY and CDR2 is SMNVEV (reference sequence). After removal of 2 bases from V and 10 bases from J, the junction contained 4 bases not matched to a gene. The CDR3 spans 15 residues. CDR3 residues: CASSLRLAGGGEQFF. CDR3 nucleotide sequence: TGTGCCAGCAGTTTACGACTAGCGGGAGGGGGAGAGCAGTTCTTC.

The rearrangement links TRBV9 to TRBJ2-5; 7 nucleotides align to TRBD2. J was trimmed by 2 bases and V by 2 bases; bases with no gene match: 3. CDR3 length: 14 amino acids. CDR1 is SGDLS and CDR2 is YYNGEE in the germline V gene. The DNA of the CDR3 is TGTGCCAGCAGCGTCCGAGCGGGACAAGAGACCCAGTACTTC. It encodes CASSVRAGQETQYF.

The chain joins TRBV7-2 to TRBJ2-3; 9 positions match TRBD2. The V gene end was trimmed by 6 bases and the J gene end by 3 bases; junction bases not matched to a gene: 4. There are 14 residues in the CDR3. Germline CDR1 is SGHTA and CDR2 is FQGNSA. CDR3 sequence reads: CASSSGLATDTQYF. The CDR3 DNA reads TGTGCCAGCAGTTCCGGACTAGCGACAGATACGCAGTATTTT.

The chain is built from TRBV29-1 and TRBJ2-1, with a weak D call TRBD1 (5 bases). Germline CDR1 SQVTM, CDR2 ANQGSEA. The CDR3 extends over 13 amino acids. With 6 bases removed from V and 8 bases from J, the gap between germline ends came to 17 bases. CDR3 DNA sequence: TGCAGCGTCCAACAGGCCGCCGTCGATGAGCAGTTCTTC. Protein product: CSVQQAAVDEQFF.

This sequence joins TRBV5-1 and TRBJ2-3; TRBD1 matches at 7 bases. The ends lost 0 bases at V and 1 base at J; junction bases unmatched: 5. The CDR3 extends over 16 amino acids. Germline values: CDR1 SGHRS, CDR2 YFSETQ. For the CDR3, the DNA is TGCGCCAGCAGCTTGGTAACAGGGGACCGCACAGATACGCAGTATTTT. It yields the protein CASSLVTGDRTDTQYF.

At least ten counts were recorded for this clone. This sequence joins TRBV18 and TRBJ2-7; D may be TRBD2 (5 bases). Looked up from germline, CDR1 is KGHSH and CDR2 is LQKENI. The CDR3 loop spans 14 amino acids. Trimming removed 2 bases at V and 5 bases at J, with 13 bases between. For the CDR3, the DNA is TGTGCCAGCTCACCAACGGGGAACGATCACGAGCAGTACTTC. This sequence encodes CASSPTGNDHEQYF.

The chain is built from TRBV6-6 and TRBJ2-7; 7 bases align to TRBD2. V shed 2 bases, J shed 0 bases, and the junction held 4 bases outside the gene matches. The CDR3 sequence is 15 residues long. CDR1 is MNHNY and CDR2 is SVGAGI in the germline V gene (reference sequence). CDR3 sequence: CASSYGGGFSYEQYF. The CDR3 coding sequence is TGTGCCAGCAGTTACGGGGGAGGGTTCTCCTACGAGCAGTACTTC.

The V call is TRBV30, the J call TRBJ2-1, with 8 bases identical to TRBD1. The CDR3 is 15 residues long. V lost 2 bases to trimming and J lost 7 bases; unmatched junction nucleotides: 10. From germline, CDR1 is GTSNPN and CDR2 SVGIG (reference sequence). In DNA form, the CDR3 reads TGTGCCTGGAGTCTTACCGGGACAGGTTGGAATGAGCAGTTCTTC. It is translated as CAWSLTGTGWNEQFF. Full variable domain (remainder filled in from reference TRBV30 and TRBJ2-1): SQTIHQWPATLVQPVGSPLSLECTVEGTSNPNLYWYRQAAGRGLQLLFYSVGIGQISSEVPQNLSASRPQDRQFILSSKKLLLSDSGFYLCAWSLTGTGWNEQFFGPGTRLTVL.

The genes are TRBV5-1 and TRBJ2-7; 7 bases align to TRBD1. Germline V gene sequence: CDR1 SGHRS, CDR2 YFSETQ. This CDR3 has 14 amino acids. Trimming cost V 1 base and J 5 bases; bases outside gene matches: 6. In DNA form, the CDR3 reads TGCGCCAGCAGCTTGACCGGGACAGAAAACGAGCAGTACTTC. It yields the protein CASSLTGTENEQYF.

This chain links TRBV5-1 with TRBJ2-7; 10 positions match TRBD1. With V trimmed by 5 bases and J by 2 bases, 7 bases remained unmatched. Per the germline V gene, CDR1 is SGHRS and CDR2 is YFSETQ. This CDR3 is built from 15 residues. The CDR3 DNA is TGCGCCAGCAGGCGACCGGGACAGGGGACCTACGAGCAGTACTTC. This encodes CASRRPGQGTYEQYF.